This TCR beta chain stems from a study of T cell clonotyping in hematopoietic cell transplantation. As for the study in general: Pretransplant recipient samples were taken after cytoreduction.

The data were produced by immunoSEQ multiplex PCR, yet TCRdb's version contains in-frame clones alone and is incomplete. The sample shows fewer than 20,000 clones, around 93% of them seen only once. Sample time point: recipient sample about 28 days before transplant, after cytoreduction. The CDR3 covers 16 residues. V was pared by 5 bases and J by 5 bases, with 9 bases of the junction left unmatched. Germline values: CDR1 SEHNR, CDR2 FQNEAQ (reference sequence). This sequence was found in a man aged 18 to 30 with biphenotypic leukemia. Some clones in this sample may be carry-over from other donors' samples. The chain recombines TRBV7-9 with TRBJ1-4; 9 positions match TRBD1. Sequencing was performed on peripheral blood mononuclear cells, taken before stem cell transplant. The CDR3 DNA reads as TGTGCCAGCAGCGCCGGACAGGGGCCGAAGAATGAAAAACTGTTTTTT. This sequence encodes CASSAGQGPKNEKLFF.